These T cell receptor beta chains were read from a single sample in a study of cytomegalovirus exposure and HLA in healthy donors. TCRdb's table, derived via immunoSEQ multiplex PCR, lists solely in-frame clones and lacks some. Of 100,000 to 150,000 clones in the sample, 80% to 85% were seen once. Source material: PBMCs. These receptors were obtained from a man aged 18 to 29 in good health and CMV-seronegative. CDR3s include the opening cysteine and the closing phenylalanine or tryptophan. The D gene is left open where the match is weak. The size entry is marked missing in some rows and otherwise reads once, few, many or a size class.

TGTGCCAGCAGTCCGACTAGCGGGTCCTCCTACGAGCAGTACTTC CASSPTSGSSYEQYF TRBJ2-7 TRBV6-5 15 TRBD2 .
TGTGCCAGCAGCCCAAACTCCTACGAGCAGTACTTC CASSPNSYEQYF TRBJ2-7 TRBV14 12 . .
TGTGCCTGGAGTGTAGACTCTACCCCGGGTACTGAAGCTTTCTTT CAWSVDSTPGTEAFF TRBJ1-1 TRBV30 15 . .
TGCAGCGGTCGGACAGGGCCCACCGACACTGAAGCTTTCTTT CSGRTGPTDTEAFF TRBJ1-1 TRBV29-1 14 TRBD1 .
TGTGCCACCAGCAGTACGGGTGAATCTCGCGAGCAGTACTTC CATSSTGESREQYF TRBJ2-7 TRBV15 14 . .
TGTGCCAGCAGCTTAGGCGGGACGATAGGCTACACCTTC CASSLGGTIGYTF TRBJ1-2 TRBV7-2 13 . .
TGTGCCAGCAGCTTAACGATAACAGGGGGCTCTGATGGCTACACCTTC CASSLTITGGSDGYTF TRBJ1-2 TRBV7-2 16 TRBD1 .
TGCGCCAGCAGCCAAAAGCTTGGGACTCGATACACCGGGGAGCTGTTTTTT CASSQKLGTRYTGELFF TRBJ2-2 TRBV4-3 17 . few
TGTGCCACCAGCAGGAGCAGACAGGCCGTTAATGAAAAACTGTTTTTT CATSRSRQAVNEKLFF TRBJ1-4 TRBV15 16 . .
TGTGCCAGCAGCGCCCAAACAGTGAACACTGAAGCTTTCTTT CASSAQTVNTEAFF TRBJ1-1 TRBV9 14 . .
TGTGCCAGCAGCTTGGGGAGCTTAGTAACTAATGAAAAACTGTTTTTT CASSLGSLVTNEKLFF TRBJ1-4 TRBV5-6 16 . .
TGCGCCAGCAGCCAAGAAACCATCGACGTGAATCAGCGGCACTATGGCTACACCTTC CASSQETIDVNQRHYGYTF TRBJ1-2 TRBV4-1 19 . .
TGCAGCGTTGCCGGTCGGGTTAGCCGTACAGATACGCAGTATTTT CSVAGRVSRTDTQYF TRBJ2-3 TRBV29-1 15 . .
TGCGCCAGCAGCCAAGTTGTGTTGGTCCGCGGCACTGAAGCTTTCTTT CASSQVVLVRGTEAFF TRBJ1-1 TRBV4-1 16 . .
TGTGCCAGTAGTATAGATTTTACAGGACCAAATTCACCCCTCCACTTT CASSIDFTGPNSPLHF TRBJ1-6 TRBV19 16 . .
TGTGCCAGTAAGACCATTGGGGGCGCGGATCAGCCCCAGCATTTT CASKTIGGADQPQHF TRBJ1-5 TRBV19 15 . .
TGTGCCAGCAGCGTATCAGGGACAGCAAAAGAGACCCAGTACTTC CASSVSGTAKETQYF TRBJ2-5 TRBV9 15 TRBD1 .
TGTGCCAGCTCACCACAACAGGACAGGGGAGTTGATGGCTACACCTTC CASSPQQDRGVDGYTF TRBJ1-2 TRBV18 16 TRBD1 .
TGCGCCAGCCTGGACAGGGGGGTCACAGATACGCAGTATTTT CASLDRGVTDTQYF TRBJ2-3 TRBV10-2 14 TRBD1 .
TGTGCCTGGAGTGTCCGGACAGGGGGCGCTCCTGGGGCCAACGTCCTGACTTTC CAWSVRTGGAPGANVLTF TRBJ2-6 TRBV30 18 TRBD1 .
TGTGCTAGTGGTTTAACAGGGAACACTGAAGCTTTCTTT CASGLTGNTEAFF TRBJ1-1 TRBV12-5 13 . .
TGCGCCAGCAGCCTAAGCCCCACTGGACAGGGTATGACTGAAGCTTTCTTT CASSLSPTGQGMTEAFF TRBJ1-1 TRBV4-3 17 TRBD1 .
TGTGCCAGCAGCCCGACTAGGATCTTTGGTGAAAAACTGTTTTTT CASSPTRIFGEKLFF TRBJ1-4 TRBV7-8 15 . .
TGTGCCAGCACCCTCGGGGGACAGGGGGCCTATGGCTACACCTTC CASTLGGQGAYGYTF TRBJ1-2 TRBV7-8 15 TRBD1 .
TGTGCCAGTAGCCCAATTCTAGGGGCGGGACAGTTCTTC CASSPILGAGQFF TRBJ2-1 TRBV19 13 . once
TGCAGCGTCAGGGAGGGTTCAGGCGAGCAGTACTTC CSVREGSGEQYF TRBJ2-7 TRBV29-1 12 TRBD2 .
TGTGCCAGTAGTTCAAAAGGACAGGGCTATGGCTACACCTTC CASSSKGQGYGYTF TRBJ1-2 TRBV19 14 TRBD1 .
TGTGCCAGCAGGGCATTCCAAGAGACCCAGTACTTC CASRAFQETQYF TRBJ2-5 TRBV6-1 12 . .
TGCGCCAGCAGCCAGTCGACAGGGTATGGCTACACCTTC CASSQSTGYGYTF TRBJ1-2 TRBV4-1 13 TRBD1 .
TGTGCCATCAGCGACACGGACAGCTATGGCTACACCTTC CAISDTDSYGYTF TRBJ1-2 TRBV10-3 13 . .
TGTGCCAGCAGTTTTGGGGAGGGATCCTACGAGCAGTACTTC CASSFGEGSYEQYF TRBJ2-7 TRBV28 14 TRBD2 .
TGCGCCAGCAGCCCGGAAGAGACCCAGTACTTC CASSPEETQYF TRBJ2-5 TRBV4-1 11 . .
TGTGCCAGTAGTACAACAATCTCTGGGGCCAACGTCCTGACTTTC CASSTTISGANVLTF TRBJ2-6 TRBV19 15 . once
TGTGCCAGCAGCTTTTTGGCCGGACTAAATGAAAAACTGTTTTTT CASSFLAGLNEKLFF TRBJ1-4 TRBV7-2 15 . once
TGCAGCATTACCGGGACAGGGACTGAGGCAACTAATGAAAAACTGTTTTTT CSITGTGTEATNEKLFF TRBJ1-4 TRBV29-1 17 TRBD1 .
TGTGCCAGCAGCTCTGGACAGACATCCGAAGCTTTCTTT CASSSGQTSEAFF TRBJ1-1 TRBV9 13 . once
TGCGCCAGCAGCCAGGGTCCGGGCAGGGGAAGACAGCCCCAGCATTTT CASSQGPGRGRQPQHF TRBJ1-5 TRBV4-1 16 . few